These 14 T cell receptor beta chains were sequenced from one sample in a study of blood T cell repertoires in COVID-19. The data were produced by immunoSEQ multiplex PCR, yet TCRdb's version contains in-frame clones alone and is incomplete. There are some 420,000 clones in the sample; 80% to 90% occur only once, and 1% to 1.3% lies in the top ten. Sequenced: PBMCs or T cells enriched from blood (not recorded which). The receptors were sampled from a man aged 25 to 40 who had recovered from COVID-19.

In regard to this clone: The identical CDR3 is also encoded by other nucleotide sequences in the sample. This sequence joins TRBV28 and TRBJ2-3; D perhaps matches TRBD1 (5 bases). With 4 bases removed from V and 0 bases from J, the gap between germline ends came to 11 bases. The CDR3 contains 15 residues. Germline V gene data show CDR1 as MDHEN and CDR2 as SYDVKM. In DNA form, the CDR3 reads TGTGCCAGCAGTTCCGGGCAGGGCAGCACAGATACGCAGTATTTT. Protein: CASSSGQGSTDTQYF.

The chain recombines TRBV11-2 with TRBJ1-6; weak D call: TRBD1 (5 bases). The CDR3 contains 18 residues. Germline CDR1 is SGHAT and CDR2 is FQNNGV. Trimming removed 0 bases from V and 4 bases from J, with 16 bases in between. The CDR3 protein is CASSLDLPGLIYNSPLHF. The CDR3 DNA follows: TGTGCCAGCAGCTTAGATCTTCCGGGACTGATATATAATTCACCCCTCCACTTT.

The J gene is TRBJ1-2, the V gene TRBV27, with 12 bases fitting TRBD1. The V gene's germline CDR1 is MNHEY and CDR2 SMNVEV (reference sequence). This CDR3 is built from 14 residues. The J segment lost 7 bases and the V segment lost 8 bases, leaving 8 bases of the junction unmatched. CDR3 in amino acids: CASGGDRGLGGYTF. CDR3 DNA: TGTGCCAGCGGGGGGGACAGGGGGCTGGGTGGCTACACCTTC.

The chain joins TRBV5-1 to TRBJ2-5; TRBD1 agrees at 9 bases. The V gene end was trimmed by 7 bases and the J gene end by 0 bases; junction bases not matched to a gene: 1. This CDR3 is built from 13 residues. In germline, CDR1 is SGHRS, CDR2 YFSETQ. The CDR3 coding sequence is TGCGCCAGCCGGACAGGGGACCAAGAGACCCAGTACTTC. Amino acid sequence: CASRTGDQETQYF. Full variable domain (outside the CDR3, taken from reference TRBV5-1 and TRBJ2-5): KAGVTQTPRYLIKTRGQQVTLSCSPISGHRSVSWYQQTPGQGLQFLFEYFSETQRNKGNFPGRFSGRQFSNSRSEMNVSTLELGDSALYLCASRTGDQETQYFGPGTRLLVL.

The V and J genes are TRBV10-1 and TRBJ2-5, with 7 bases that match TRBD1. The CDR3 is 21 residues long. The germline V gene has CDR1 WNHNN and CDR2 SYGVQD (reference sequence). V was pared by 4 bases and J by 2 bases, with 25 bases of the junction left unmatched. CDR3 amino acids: CASSGMRPDIWATGEQETQYF. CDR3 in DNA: TGCGCCAGCAGTGGAATGCGGCCCGACATCTGGGCTACAGGGGAACAAGAGACCCAGTACTTC.

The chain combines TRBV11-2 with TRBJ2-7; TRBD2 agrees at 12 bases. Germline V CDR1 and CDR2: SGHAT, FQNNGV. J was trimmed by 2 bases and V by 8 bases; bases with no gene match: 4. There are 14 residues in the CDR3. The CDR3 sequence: CASQLAGGTYEQYF. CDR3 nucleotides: TGTGCCAGCCAACTAGCGGGAGGTACCTACGAGCAGTACTTC.

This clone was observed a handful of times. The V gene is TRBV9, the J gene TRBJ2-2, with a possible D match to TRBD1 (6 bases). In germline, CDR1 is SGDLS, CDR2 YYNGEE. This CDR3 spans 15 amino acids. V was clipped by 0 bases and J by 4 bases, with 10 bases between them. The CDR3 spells CASSVGQVGTGELFF. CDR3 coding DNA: TGTGCCAGCAGCGTAGGACAGGTGGGCACCGGGGAGCTGTTTTTT.

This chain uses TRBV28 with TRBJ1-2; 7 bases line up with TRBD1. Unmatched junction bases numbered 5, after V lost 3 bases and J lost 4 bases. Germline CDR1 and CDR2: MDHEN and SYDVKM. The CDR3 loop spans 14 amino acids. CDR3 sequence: CASSFGDRSYGYTF. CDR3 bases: TGTGCCAGCAGTTTTGGGGACAGAAGCTATGGCTACACCTTC.

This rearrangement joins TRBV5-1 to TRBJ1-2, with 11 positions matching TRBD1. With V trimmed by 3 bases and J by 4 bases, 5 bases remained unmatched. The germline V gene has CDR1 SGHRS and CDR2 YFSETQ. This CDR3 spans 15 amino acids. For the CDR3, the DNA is TGCGCCAGCAGCTATTCCGGGACAGGGGGCTATGGCTACACCTTC. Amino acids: CASSYSGTGGYGYTF.

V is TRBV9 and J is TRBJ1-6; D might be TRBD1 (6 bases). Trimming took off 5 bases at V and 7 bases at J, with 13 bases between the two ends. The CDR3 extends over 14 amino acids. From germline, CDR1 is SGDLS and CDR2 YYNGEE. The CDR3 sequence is CASSVNRDNSPLHF. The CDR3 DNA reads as TGTGCCAGCAGTGTTAACAGGGACAATTCACCCCTCCACTTT.

The CDR3 spells CASSDRAGITDTQYF. The DNA of the CDR3 is TGTGCCAGCAGCGACCGGGCGGGAATTACAGATACGCAGTATTTT. The chain carries TRBV7-3 and TRBJ2-3; D possibly corresponds to TRBD2 (6 bases). Per the germline V gene, CDR1 is SGHTA and CDR2 is FQGTGA. This CDR3 comprises 15 residues. V lost 5 bases to trimming and J lost 3 bases, with 15 bases between them.

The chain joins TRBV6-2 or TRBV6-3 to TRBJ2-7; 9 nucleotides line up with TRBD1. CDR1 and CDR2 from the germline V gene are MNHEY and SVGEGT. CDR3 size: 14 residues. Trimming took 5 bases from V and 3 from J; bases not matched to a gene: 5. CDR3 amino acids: CASSGDRELYEQYF. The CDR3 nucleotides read TGTGCCAGCAGTGGGGACAGGGAGCTCTACGAGCAGTACTTC.

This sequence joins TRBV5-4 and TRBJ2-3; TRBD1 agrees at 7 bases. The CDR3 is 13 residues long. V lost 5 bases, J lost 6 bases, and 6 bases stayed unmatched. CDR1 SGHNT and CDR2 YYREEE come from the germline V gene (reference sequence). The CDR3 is CASSRDSRDTQYF. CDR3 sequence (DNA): TGTGCCAGCAGTCGGGACAGCCGGGATACGCAGTATTTT.

DNA of the CDR3: TGTGCCAGCAGTGAATGGGGCTGGTTGGGGAACTCCTACGAGCAGTACTTC. This codes for CASSEWGWLGNSYEQYF. The chain is built from TRBV6-1 and TRBJ2-7; TRBD1 might be the D (5 bases). Trimming left V 2 bases short and J 0 bases short, with 17 bases between. CDR1 and CDR2 from the germline V gene are MNHNS and SASEGT. The CDR3 has 17 residues.